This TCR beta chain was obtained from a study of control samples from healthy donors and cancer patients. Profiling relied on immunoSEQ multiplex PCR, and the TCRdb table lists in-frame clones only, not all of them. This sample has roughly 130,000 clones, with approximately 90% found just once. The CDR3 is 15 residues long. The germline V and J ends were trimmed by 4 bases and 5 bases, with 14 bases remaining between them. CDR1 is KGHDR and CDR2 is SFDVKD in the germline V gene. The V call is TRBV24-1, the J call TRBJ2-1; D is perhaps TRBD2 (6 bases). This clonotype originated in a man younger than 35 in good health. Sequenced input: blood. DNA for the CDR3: TGTGCCACCAGTGACCCCCGACTAGGGGACAATGAGCAGTTCTTC. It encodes CATSDPRLGDNEQFF.